The next 19 T cell receptor beta chains were all read from a single sample in a study of T cells in Graves' hyperthyroidism and ophthalmopathy. TCR beta CDR3 regions were amplified from RNA. During a first-round RT-PCR of the TCR CDR3, the HTBI primer set was used. From the multiplex PCR reads, TCRdb called clonotypes with MiXCR, one entry per CDR3 protein. The profile shows hundreds of thousands of distinct CDR3 sequences, 40% to 55% of them singletons. The sequencing sample was made of peripheral blood or thyroid tissue (not recorded which). The receptors come from an adult man with Graves' disease, either hyperthyroidism or ophthalmopathy (not recorded which).

This clonotype was detected ten times or more. The chain joins TRBV6-6 to TRBJ1-5, with D unresolved. The CDR3 is made up of 14 amino acids. The germline V and J ends were trimmed by 10 bases and 7 bases, with 20 bases remaining between them. Germline V gene sequence: CDR1 MNHNY, CDR2 SVGAGI (reference sequence). CDR3 nucleotides: TGTGCCACCAACTCGGACGCGGCGGGCCAGCCCCAGCATTTT. Translated, it gives CATNSDAAGQPQHF.

The chain recombines TRBV19 with TRBJ1-1; 8 bases line up with TRBD1. CDR3 size: 15 residues. Germline trimming cut 7 bases from V and 4 bases from J; bases unmatched to any gene: 11. Germline V lookup: CDR1 LNHDA, CDR2 SQIVND (reference sequence). This CDR3 reads CASTPWAGGLTEAFF. CDR3 coding DNA: TGTGCCAGTACCCCCTGGGCAGGGGGCCTCACTGAAGCTTTCTTT.

This clonotype appeared a few times. V and J are TRBV3-1 and TRBJ2-5; weak D call: TRBD2 (6 bases). The CDR3 totals 13 residues. The V and J ends lost 4 bases and 5 bases respectively, with 11 bases between them. In germline, CDR1 is LGHDT, CDR2 YNNKEL (reference sequence). The CDR3 region is CASSPGSMETQYF. The CDR3, as DNA: TGTGCCAGCAGCCCCGGGAGCATGGAGACCCAGTACTTC.

This clonotype has at least ten counts. This chain links TRBV11-1 with TRBJ1-1, with D perhaps TRBD1 (5 bases). Trimming removed 9 bases from V and 8 bases from J, with 16 bases in between. Per the germline V gene, CDR1 is SGHAT and CDR2 is FQDESV (reference sequence). The CDR3 contains 12 residues. In DNA form, the CDR3 reads TGTGCCAGTAGTTTCCAGGGTACCGAAGCTTTCTTT. The encoded protein is CASSFQGTEAFF.

This chain links TRBV7-9 with TRBJ2-3; unclear D gene. Germline CDR1 reads SEHNR; CDR2 reads FQNEAQ (reference sequence). V lost 5 bases and J lost 4, with 10 bases in between. CDR3 size: 13 residues. CDR3 bases: TGTGCCAGCAGCCCCCGGGCGGCAGATACGCAGTATTTT. Its translation: CASSPRAADTQYF.

As concerns this clonotype: Compared with germline, one end of the junction differs, possibly owing to a read error. The J gene is TRBJ1-2, the V gene TRBV5-1; D may be TRBD1 (6 bases). CDR1 and CDR2 (germline): SGHRS, YFSETQ. There are 13 residues in the CDR3. The DNA of the CDR3 is TGTGCCAGCAGCTCATCGGGACACAGGGGCTACACCTTC. Its protein product is CASSSSGHRGYTF.

The CDR3 loop is CASSLSGQEETQYF. The CDR3 nucleotides are TGTGCCAGCAGCTTATCGGGACAAGAAGAGACCCAGTACTTC. The V and J genes are TRBV7-3 and TRBJ2-5, with a weak D call TRBD1 (6 bases). There are 14 residues in the CDR3. Deletions cut 2 bases from V and 3 bases from J, with 10 bases between. The germline V gene encodes CDR1 SGHTA and CDR2 FQGTGA.

This clonotype occurred a few times. The V and J genes are TRBV2 and TRBJ2-7; tentatively, D is TRBD2 (6 bases). The CDR3 sequence is 15 residues long. The germline V gene encodes CDR1 SNHLY and CDR2 FYNNEI. V lost 1 base and J lost 3, with 13 bases in between. CDR3 residues: CASSEGRGAGYEQYF. The CDR3 nucleotides read TGTGCCAGCAGTGAAGGGAGGGGCGCAGGCTACGAGCAGTACTTC.

CDR3 coding DNA: TGTGCCAGCAGCCCACGGACATATGAGATGAACACTGAAGCTTTCTTT. Translated, it gives CASSPRTYEMNTEAFF. J is TRBJ1-1 and V is TRBV7-2; D might be TRBD1 (5 bases). V lost 5 bases and J lost 0, with 16 bases in between. This CDR3 has 16 residues. Germline assignment: CDR1 SGHTA and CDR2 FQGNSA.

In regard to this clonotype: A much larger clone sits a single nucleotide away, making a read error possible. The chain links TRBV20-1 to TRBJ2-7; D perhaps matches TRBD1 (6 bases). The CDR3 runs to 12 residues. With 6 bases removed from V and 5 bases from J, the gap between germline ends came to 14 bases. Germline CDR1 reads DFQATT; CDR2 reads SNEGSKA (reference sequence). The CDR3 here is CSARGRGNEQYF. CDR3 coding DNA: TGCAGTGCCAGGGGCAGGGGCAACGAGCAGTACTTC.

The V call is TRBV29-1, the J call TRBJ1-5, with a weak D call TRBD1 (6 bases). With 6 bases removed from V and 0 bases from J, the gap between germline ends came to 15 bases. The germline gives CDR1 SQVTM, CDR2 ANQGSEA. This CDR3 region has 15 residues. The CDR3 sequence is CSVAPGENSNQPQHF. The CDR3 DNA sequence: TGCAGCGTCGCCCCAGGGGAAAATAGCAATCAGCCCCAGCATTTT.

This clonotype appeared a few times. The CDR3 region is CASTQVNSNQPQHF. The CDR3 DNA is TGTGCCAGTACCCAAGTCAATAGCAATCAGCCCCAGCATTTT. V usage is TRBV19 and J usage is TRBJ1-5, with D hard to call. V was clipped by 7 bases and J by 0 bases, with 10 bases between them. The CDR3 runs to 14 residues. CDR1 and CDR2 from the germline V gene are LNHDA and SQIVND (reference sequence).

This clonotype came up once. The rearrangement uses TRBV9 and TRBJ1-2; D unclear. Per the germline V gene, CDR1 is SGDLS and CDR2 is YYNGEE. The CDR3 length is 15 residues. V lost 0 bases to trimming and J lost 5 bases, with 14 bases between them. In nucleotides, the CDR3 is TGTGCCAGCAGCGTAGGACGGGTCATGCCGTATGGCTACACCTTC. Translation: CASSVGRVMPYGYTF.

The gene calls are TRBV7-2 and TRBJ1-6; D remains ambiguous. The CDR3 length is 13 residues. CDR1 and CDR2 from the germline V gene are SGHTA and FQGNSA. Trimming removed 3 bases at V and 13 bases at J, with 13 bases between. The CDR3 DNA follows: TGTGCCAGCAGCTTGAACCCCAATCAGCCCCTCCACTTT. Protein: CASSLNPNQPLHF.

The sample holds many counts of this clonotype. The V and J genes are TRBV10-3 and TRBJ1-3, with 7 bases fitting TRBD1. There are 13 residues in the CDR3. Germline V gene sequence: CDR1 ENHRY, CDR2 SYGVKD. The ends lost 7 bases at V and 4 bases at J; junction bases unmatched: 4. The chain's CDR3 is CAITPTGGNTIYF. The CDR3 nucleotides read TGTGCCATCACTCCGACAGGGGGAAACACCATATATTTT.

The CDR3 is CSVDAGAMNTEAFF. DNA for the CDR3: TGCAGCGTAGATGCCGGAGCCATGAACACTGAAGCTTTCTTT. V is TRBV29-1 and J is TRBJ1-1; the D is unclear. V was trimmed by 6 bases and J by 0 bases, leaving 14 bases between them. CDR1 is SQVTM, CDR2 ANQGSEA, per germline. The CDR3 is 14 amino acids.

This chain links TRBV5-1 with TRBJ1-1, with 7 bases identical to TRBD1. The CDR3 has 15 residues. Germline CDR1 SGHRS, CDR2 YFSETQ. V was pared by 4 bases and J by 5 bases, with 11 bases of the junction left unmatched. The CDR3 region has the DNA TGCGCCAGCAGCCCACCGACAGGGCCAGGGACTGAAGCTTTCTTT. Its translation: CASSPPTGPGTEAFF.

As concerns this clonotype: A much larger clonotype is one base distant, so this may be a read error. This chain joins TRBV11-2 and TRBJ1-4; 10 positions match TRBD1. The length of the CDR3 is 14 residues. Germline V gene data show CDR1 as SGHAT and CDR2 as FQNNGV. V shed 5 bases, J shed 6 bases, and the junction held 3 bases outside the gene matches. CDR3: CASSTGTGDEKLFF. For the CDR3, the DNA is TGTGCCAGCAGCACCGGGACAGGGGATGAAAAACTGTTTTTT.

The chain carries TRBV5-1 and TRBJ1-1; D is ambiguous. Germline values: CDR1 SGHRS, CDR2 YFSETQ. The CDR3 consists of 9 residues. Trimming removed 3 bases from V and 11 bases from J, with 5 bases in between. CDR3 loop: CASSSGAFF. For the CDR3, the DNA is TGCGCCAGCAGCTCGGGGGCTTTCTTT.